This is a list of T cell receptor beta chains from one sample in a study of blood T cell repertoires in COVID-19. The data were produced by immunoSEQ multiplex PCR, yet TCRdb's version contains in-frame clones alone and is incomplete. The table has 20,000 to 30,000 clones, around nine tenths seen once. Sequenced input: peripheral blood. The receptors were gathered from a human donor in a cohort sampled during active COVID-19. Each CDR3 is given with its conserved first and last residue. The D gene is left open where the match is weak. Clone size, where shown, is once, few, many, or a class for clones that have expanded.

>-|TRBJ1-5|-|TRBV29-1
CSVATGVNQPQHF
TGCAGCGTAGCAACAGGCGTCAATCAGCCCCAGCATTTT
>-|TRBJ1-5|-|TRBV6-1
CASSEATGNQPQHF
TGTGCCAGCAGTGAGGCCACAGGGAATCAGCCCCAGCATTTT
>-|TRBJ2-5|-|TRBV5-1
CASSLAGQNQETQYF
TGCGCCAGCAGCTTGGCTGGACAGAACCAAGAGACCCAGTACTTC
>-|TRBJ2-1|-|TRBV4-1
CASSLLRGSYNEQFF
TGCGCCAGCAGCCTTTTGCGGGGCTCCTACAATGAGCAGTTCTTC
>-|TRBJ1-3|-|TRBV5-1
CASSLGDKGAGNTIYF
TGCGCCAGCAGCTTGGGGGACAAGGGAGCAGGAAACACCATATATTTT
>TRBD2|TRBJ2-1|-|TRBV3-1/TRBV3-2
CASSQVDLGLAGNNEQFF
TGTGCCAGCAGCCAAGTGGATCTGGGACTAGCGGGGAACAATGAGCAGTTCTTC
>-|TRBJ2-7|-|TRBV3-1/TRBV3-2
CASSRRGRTNYEQYF
TGTGCCAGCAGCCGGAGGGGACGGACAAACTACGAGCAGTACTTC
>-|TRBJ1-1|-|TRBV29-1
CSVPTSWGESEAFF
TGCAGCGTCCCCACGTCGTGGGGGGAATCTGAAGCTTTCTTT
>TRBD1|TRBJ1-2|once|TRBV6-5
CASSYSPGGEGGYTF
TGTGCCAGCAGTTACTCGCCAGGGGGCGAGGGTGGCTACACCTTC
>TRBD1|TRBJ1-5|once|TRBV6-6
CASRTGTVNQPQHF
TGTGCCAGCAGGACAGGGACAGTTAATCAGCCCCAGCATTTT
>TRBD1|TRBJ1-6|-|TRBV6-5
CASSYSDRVNSPLHF
TGTGCCAGCAGTTACAGCGACAGGGTAAATTCACCCCTCCACTTT